This paragraph covers one TCR beta chain sequence. The antigen is undetermined. The record originates from a study of shared clonotypes between healthy human individuals. As for the study in general: The study drew on a couple of women and a few men aged 18 to 49 as donors. Each donor contributed plates that comprised three CD4 naive, three CD4 memory, two CD8 naive and one CD8 memory. Broader study findings: Generally, naive subsets (rather than memory subsets) showed larger estimated richness.

Original handling: ImmunoSEQ supplied junction-only sequences lacking quality scores, so filtering was different. Using immunoSEQ multiplex PCR, the repertoire was profiled, and TCRdb retains in-frame clones only, with some absent. V, J and clone size are taken as reported in that table, and D and trimming were inferred from the DNA itself. Of over 2 million clones listed, less than 95% are singletons. Germline-derived CDR1 and CDR2 are MDHEN and SYDVKM. The CDR3 runs 15 residues. The V and J ends lost 5 bases and 1 base respectively, with 11 bases between them. The clonotype was recovered from a man between 18 and 29 years old in good health. Some clones in this sample may be carry-over from other donors' samples. The sequenced sample consisted of naive CD4+ T cells from PBMCs. Specified subset: CD45RA+ positively selected. The chain combines TRBV28 with TRBJ1-4, with D unresolved. CDR3 residues: CASSRNLQTNEKLFF. The DNA for the CDR3 is TGTGCCAGCAGTCGGAATCTGCAAACTAATGAAAAACTGTTTTTT.